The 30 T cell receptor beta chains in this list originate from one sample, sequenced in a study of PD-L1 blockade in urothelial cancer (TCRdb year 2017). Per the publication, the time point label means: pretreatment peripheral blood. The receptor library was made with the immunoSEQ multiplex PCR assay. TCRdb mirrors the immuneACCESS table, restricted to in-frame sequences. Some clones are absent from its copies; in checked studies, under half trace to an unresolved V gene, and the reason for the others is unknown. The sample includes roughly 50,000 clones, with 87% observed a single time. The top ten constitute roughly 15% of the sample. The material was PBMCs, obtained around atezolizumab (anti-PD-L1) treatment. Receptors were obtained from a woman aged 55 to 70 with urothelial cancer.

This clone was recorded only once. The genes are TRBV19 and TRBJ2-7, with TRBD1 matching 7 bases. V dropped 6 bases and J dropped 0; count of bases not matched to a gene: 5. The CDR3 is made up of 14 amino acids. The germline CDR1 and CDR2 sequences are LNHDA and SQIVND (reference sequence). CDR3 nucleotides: TGTGCCAGTAGCCTGGGACAGTTCTCCTACGAGCAGTACTTC. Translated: CASSLGQFSYEQYF.

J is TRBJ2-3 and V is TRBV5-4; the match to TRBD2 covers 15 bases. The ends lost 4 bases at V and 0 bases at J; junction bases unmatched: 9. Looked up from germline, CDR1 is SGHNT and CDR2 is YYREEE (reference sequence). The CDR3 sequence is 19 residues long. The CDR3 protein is CASSEEGLAGGFSTDTQYF. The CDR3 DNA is TGTGCCAGCAGCGAAGAGGGACTAGCGGGAGGTTTCAGCACAGATACGCAGTATTTT.

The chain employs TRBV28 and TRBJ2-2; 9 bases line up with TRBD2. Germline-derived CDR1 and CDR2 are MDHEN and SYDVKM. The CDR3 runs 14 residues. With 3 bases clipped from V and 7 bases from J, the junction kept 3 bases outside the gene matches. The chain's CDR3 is CASSFAGGDGELFF. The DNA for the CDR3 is TGTGCCAGCAGTTTCGCGGGGGGGGACGGGGAGCTGTTTTTT.

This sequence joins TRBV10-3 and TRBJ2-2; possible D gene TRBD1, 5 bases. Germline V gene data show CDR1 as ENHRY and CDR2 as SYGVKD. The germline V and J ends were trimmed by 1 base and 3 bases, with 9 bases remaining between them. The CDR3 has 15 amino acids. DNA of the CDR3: TGTGCCATCAGTGAGTGGGGCACTGACACCGGGGAGCTGTTTTTT. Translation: CAISEWGTDTGELFF.

The CDR3 nucleotides read TGTGCCAGCAGCTCTACAGTCTACGAGCAGTACTTC. This sequence encodes CASSSTVYEQYF. This chain connects TRBV7-2 to TRBJ2-7; no clear D. The V end was cut by 4 bases, the J end by 3 bases, with 7 bases between. Germline assignment: CDR1 SGHTA and CDR2 FQGNSA. The CDR3 extends over 12 amino acids.

CDR3: CASSPRENTEAFF. Written as DNA, the CDR3 is TGTGCCAGCTCACCGCGGGAGAACACTGAAGCTTTCTTT. The chain carries TRBV18 and TRBJ1-1, with unresolved D. The V gene's germline CDR1 is KGHSH and CDR2 LQKENI. This CDR3 spans 13 amino acids. V lost 3 bases, J lost 1 base, and 6 bases lay in between.

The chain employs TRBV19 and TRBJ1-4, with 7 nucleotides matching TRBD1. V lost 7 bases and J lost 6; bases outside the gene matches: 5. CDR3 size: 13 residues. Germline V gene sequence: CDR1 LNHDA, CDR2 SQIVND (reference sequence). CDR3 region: CASTETGHEKLFF. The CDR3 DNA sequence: TGTGCCAGTACTGAGACAGGGCATGAAAAACTGTTTTTT.

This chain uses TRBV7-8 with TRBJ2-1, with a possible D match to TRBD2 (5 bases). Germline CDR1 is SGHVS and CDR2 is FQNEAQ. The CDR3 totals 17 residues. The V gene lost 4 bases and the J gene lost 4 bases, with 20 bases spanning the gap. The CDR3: CASSSRLRGEGYNEQFF. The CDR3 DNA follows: TGTGCCAGCAGCTCACGCCTCCGGGGAGAGGGTTACAATGAGCAGTTCTTC. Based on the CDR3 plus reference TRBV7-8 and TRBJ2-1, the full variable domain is GAGVSQSPRYKVAKRGQDVALRCDPISGHVSLFWYQQALGQGPEFLTYFQNEAQLDKSGLPSDRFFAERPEGSVSTLKIQRTQQEDSAVYLCASSSRLRGEGYNEQFFGPGTRLTVL.

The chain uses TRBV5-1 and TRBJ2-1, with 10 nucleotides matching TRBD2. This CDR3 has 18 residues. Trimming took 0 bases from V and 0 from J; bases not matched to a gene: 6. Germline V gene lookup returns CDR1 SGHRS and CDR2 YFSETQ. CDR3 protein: CASSLELAGGLSYNEQFF. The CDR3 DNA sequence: TGCGCCAGCAGCTTGGAATTAGCGGGGGGCCTCTCCTACAATGAGCAGTTCTTC.

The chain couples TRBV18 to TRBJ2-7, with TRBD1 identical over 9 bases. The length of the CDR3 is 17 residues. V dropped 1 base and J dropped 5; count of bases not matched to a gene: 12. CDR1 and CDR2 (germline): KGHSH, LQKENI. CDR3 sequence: CASSPLRRKDRGDEQYF. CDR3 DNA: TGTGCCAGCTCACCACTTAGAAGAAAGGACAGGGGCGACGAGCAGTACTTC.

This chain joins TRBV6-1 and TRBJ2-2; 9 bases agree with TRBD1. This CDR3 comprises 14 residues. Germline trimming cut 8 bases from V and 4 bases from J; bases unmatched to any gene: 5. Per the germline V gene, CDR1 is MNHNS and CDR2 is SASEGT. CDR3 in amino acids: CASGDRGTTGELFF. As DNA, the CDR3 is TGTGCCAGCGGAGACAGGGGGACCACCGGGGAGCTGTTTTTT.

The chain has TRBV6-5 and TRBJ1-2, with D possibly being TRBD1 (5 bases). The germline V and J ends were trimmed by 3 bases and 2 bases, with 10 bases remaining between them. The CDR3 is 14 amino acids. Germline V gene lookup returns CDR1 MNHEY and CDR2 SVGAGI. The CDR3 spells CASSYVRGNYGYTF. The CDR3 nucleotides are TGTGCCAGCAGTTATGTTCGGGGGAACTATGGCTACACCTTC.

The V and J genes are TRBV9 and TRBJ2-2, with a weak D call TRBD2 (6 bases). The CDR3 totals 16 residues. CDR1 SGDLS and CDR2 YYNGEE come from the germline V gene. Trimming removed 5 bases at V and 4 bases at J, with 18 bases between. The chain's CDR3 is CASSRDRLGGTGELFF. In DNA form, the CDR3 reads TGTGCCAGCAGTCGAGACCGGCTGGGGGGCACCGGGGAGCTGTTTTTT.

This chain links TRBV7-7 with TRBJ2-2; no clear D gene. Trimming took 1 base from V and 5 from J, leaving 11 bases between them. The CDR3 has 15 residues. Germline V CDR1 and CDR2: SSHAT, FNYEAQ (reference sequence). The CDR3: CASSLDLTVTGELFF. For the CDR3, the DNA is TGTGCCAGCAGCTTAGATCTAACAGTGACCGGGGAGCTGTTTTTT.

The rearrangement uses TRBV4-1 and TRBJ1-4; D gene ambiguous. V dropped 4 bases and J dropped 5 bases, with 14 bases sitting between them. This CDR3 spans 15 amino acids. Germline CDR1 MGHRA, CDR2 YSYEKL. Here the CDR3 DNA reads TGCGCCAGCAGCCTATACGGGAGAGGAAATGAAAAACTGTTTTTT. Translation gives CASSLYGRGNEKLFF.

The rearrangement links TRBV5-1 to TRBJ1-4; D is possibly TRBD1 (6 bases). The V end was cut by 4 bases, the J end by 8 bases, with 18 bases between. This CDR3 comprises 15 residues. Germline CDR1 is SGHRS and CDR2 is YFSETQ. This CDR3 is CASSELGAGGEKLFF. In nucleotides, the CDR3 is TGCGCCAGCAGCGAGCTGGGGGCCGGGGGGGAAAAACTGTTTTTT.

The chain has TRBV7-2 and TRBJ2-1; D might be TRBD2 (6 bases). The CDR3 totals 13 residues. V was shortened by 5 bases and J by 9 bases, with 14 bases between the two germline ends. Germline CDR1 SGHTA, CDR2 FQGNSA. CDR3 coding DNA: TGTGCCAGCAGCCCGCGGGAATATCTTGAGCAGTTCTTC. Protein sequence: CASSPREYLEQFF.

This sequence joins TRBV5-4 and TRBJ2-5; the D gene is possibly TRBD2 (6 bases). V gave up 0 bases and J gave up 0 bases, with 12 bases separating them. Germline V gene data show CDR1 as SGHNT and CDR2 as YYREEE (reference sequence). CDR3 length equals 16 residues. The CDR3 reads CASSLGVGRYQETQYF. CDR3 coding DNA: TGTGCCAGCAGCTTGGGGGTAGGGAGGTACCAAGAGACCCAGTACTTC.

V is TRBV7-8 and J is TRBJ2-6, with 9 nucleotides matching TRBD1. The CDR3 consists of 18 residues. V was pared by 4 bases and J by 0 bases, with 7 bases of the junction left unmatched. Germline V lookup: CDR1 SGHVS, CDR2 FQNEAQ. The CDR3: CASSSRTGEISGANVLTF. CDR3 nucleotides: TGTGCCAGCAGCTCCCGGACAGGGGAAATCTCTGGGGCCAACGTCCTGACTTTC. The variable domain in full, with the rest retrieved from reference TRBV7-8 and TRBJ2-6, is GAGVSQSPRYKVAKRGQDVALRCDPISGHVSLFWYQQALGQGPEFLTYFQNEAQLDKSGLPSDRFFAERPEGSVSTLKIQRTQQEDSAVYLCASSSRTGEISGANVLTFGAGSRLTVL.

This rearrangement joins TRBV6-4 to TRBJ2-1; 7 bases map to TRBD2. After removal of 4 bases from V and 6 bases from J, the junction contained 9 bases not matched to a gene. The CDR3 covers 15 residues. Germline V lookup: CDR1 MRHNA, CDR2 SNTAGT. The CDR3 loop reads CASSVGIAGSNEQFF. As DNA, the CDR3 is TGTGCCAGCAGTGTCGGAATAGCGGGCAGCAATGAGCAGTTCTTC.

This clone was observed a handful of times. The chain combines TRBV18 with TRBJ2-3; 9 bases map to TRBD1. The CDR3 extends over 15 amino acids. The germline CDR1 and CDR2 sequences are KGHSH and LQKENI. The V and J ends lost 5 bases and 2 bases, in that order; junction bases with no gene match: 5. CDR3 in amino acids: CASSFDRGNTDTQYF. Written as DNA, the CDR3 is TGTGCCAGCTCATTCGACAGGGGGAACACAGATACGCAGTATTTT.

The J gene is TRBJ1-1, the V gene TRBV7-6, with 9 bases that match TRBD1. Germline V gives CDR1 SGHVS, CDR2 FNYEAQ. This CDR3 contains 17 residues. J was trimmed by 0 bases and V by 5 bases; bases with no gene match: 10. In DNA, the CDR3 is TGTGCCAGCAGCCAGCCGGGACAGGGTTATATGAACACTGAAGCTTTCTTT. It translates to CASSQPGQGYMNTEAFF.

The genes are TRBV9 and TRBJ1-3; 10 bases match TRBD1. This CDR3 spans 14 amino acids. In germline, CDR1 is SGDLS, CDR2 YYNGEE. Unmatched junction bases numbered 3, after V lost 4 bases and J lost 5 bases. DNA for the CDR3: TGTGCCAGCAGCACAGACAGGGGGCGAAACACCATATATTTT. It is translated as CASSTDRGRNTIYF.

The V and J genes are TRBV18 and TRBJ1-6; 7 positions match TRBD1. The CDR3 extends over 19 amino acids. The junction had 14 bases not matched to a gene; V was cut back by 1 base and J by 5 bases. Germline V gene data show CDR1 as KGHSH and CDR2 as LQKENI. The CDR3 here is CASSPLATAGTADNSPLHF. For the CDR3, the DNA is TGTGCCAGCTCACCACTTGCTACGGCAGGGACAGCCGATAATTCACCCCTCCACTTT.

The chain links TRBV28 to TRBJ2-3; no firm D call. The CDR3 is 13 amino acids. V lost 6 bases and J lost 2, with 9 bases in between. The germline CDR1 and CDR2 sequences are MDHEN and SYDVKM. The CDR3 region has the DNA TGTGCCAGCAGCATGACTTACACAGATACGCAGTATTTT. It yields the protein CASSMTYTDTQYF.

CDR3 bases: TGTGCCAGCAGCTCCACTAGTATCGAGCAGTACTTC. This gives the protein CASSSTSIEQYF. The genes are TRBV7-9 and TRBJ2-7, with a weak D call TRBD2 (5 bases). Germline loops: CDR1 SEHNR, CDR2 FQNEAQ (reference sequence). Trimming stripped 4 bases from V and 6 bases from J, with 10 bases between. The CDR3 length is 12 residues.

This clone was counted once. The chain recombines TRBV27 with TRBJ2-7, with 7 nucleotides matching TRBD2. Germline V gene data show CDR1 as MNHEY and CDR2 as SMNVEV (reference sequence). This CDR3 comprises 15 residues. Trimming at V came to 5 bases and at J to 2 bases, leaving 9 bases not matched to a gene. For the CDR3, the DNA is TGTGCCAGCAGTACCTTAGCGGGCCTTACCTACGAGCAGTACTTC. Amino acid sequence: CASSTLAGLTYEQYF.

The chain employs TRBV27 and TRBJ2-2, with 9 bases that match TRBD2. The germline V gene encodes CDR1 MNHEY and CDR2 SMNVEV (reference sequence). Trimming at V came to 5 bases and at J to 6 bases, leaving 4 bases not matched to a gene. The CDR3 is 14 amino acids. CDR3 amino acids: CASSTGLAPGELFF. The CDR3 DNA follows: TGTGCCAGCAGTACGGGACTAGCTCCCGGGGAGCTGTTTTTT.

CDR3 DNA: TGTGCCAGCAGTTTAGGGAGGGTGGCCTATAATTCACCCCTCCACTTT. Its translation is CASSLGRVAYNSPLHF. The chain recombines TRBV28 with TRBJ1-6; no firm D call. CDR1 and CDR2 (germline): MDHEN, SYDVKM. Trimming took off 2 bases at V and 2 bases at J, with 10 bases between the two ends. The length of the CDR3 is 16 residues.

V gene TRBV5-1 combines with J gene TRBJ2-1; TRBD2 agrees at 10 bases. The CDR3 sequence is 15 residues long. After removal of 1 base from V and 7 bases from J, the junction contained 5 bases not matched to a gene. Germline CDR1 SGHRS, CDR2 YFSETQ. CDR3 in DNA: TGCGCCAGCAGCTTGACTAGCGGGGCGGGGAATGAGCAGTTCTTC. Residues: CASSLTSGAGNEQFF. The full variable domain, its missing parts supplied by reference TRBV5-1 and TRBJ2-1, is KAGVTQTPRYLIKTRGQQVTLSCSPISGHRSVSWYQQTPGQGLQFLFEYFSETQRNKGNFPGRFSGRQFSNSRSEMNVSTLELGDSALYLCASSLTSGAGNEQFFGPGTRLTVL.